Listed below are T cell receptor beta chains from one sample, sequenced in a study of CD8 T cells in Susac syndrome. TCRdb reprocessed the immunoSEQ multiplex PCR reads via MiXCR and lists one record per CDR3 protein. This sample has about 160,000 distinct CDR3 sequences, with 85% to 95% found just once. Sample: CD4+ T cells from PBMCs. The receptors were sampled from a human donor in good health. The CDR3 runs from the conserved cysteine through the conserved F or W. The order of the fields is clone size, D gene, V gene, J gene, CDR3 protein, CDR3 DNA. A D gene is named only where the DNA matches it firmly. Rows may omit the clone size; those that give it use once, few, many or a size class.

abundance: -; d_gene: -; v_gene: TRBV14; j_gene: TRBJ2-3; CDR3aa: CASSQIQGTDTQYF; CDR3nt: TGTGCCAGCAGCCAAATTCAGGGGACAGATACGCAGTATTTT
abundance: -; d_gene: TRBD2; v_gene: TRBV6-1; j_gene: TRBJ2-2; CDR3aa: CASTRSGGDSGELFF; CDR3nt: TGTGCCAGCACTAGAAGCGGGGGGGATAGCGGGGAGCTGTTTTTT
abundance: -; d_gene: -; v_gene: TRBV5-1; j_gene: TRBJ1-2; CDR3aa: CASSPVGELGDGYTF; CDR3nt: TGCGCCAGCAGCCCGGTGGGGGAACTGGGAGATGGCTACACCTTC
abundance: -; d_gene: TRBD1; v_gene: TRBV29-1; j_gene: TRBJ1-1; CDR3aa: CSVGGQGGNTEAFF; CDR3nt: TGCAGCGTAGGAGGACAGGGAGGTAACACTGAAGCTTTCTTT
abundance: -; d_gene: TRBD1; v_gene: TRBV7-8; j_gene: TRBJ2-2; CDR3aa: CAESDRGHTGELFF; CDR3nt: TGTGCCGAGTCGGACAGGGGGCACACCGGGGAGCTGTTTTTT
abundance: -; d_gene: -; v_gene: TRBV9; j_gene: TRBJ1-3; CDR3aa: CASGGGLSGNTIYF; CDR3nt: TGTGCGAGCGGTGGGGGTCTTTCTGGAAACACCATATATTTT
abundance: -; d_gene: TRBD2; v_gene: TRBV6-1; j_gene: TRBJ2-5; CDR3aa: CASSGGGSETQYF; CDR3nt: TGTGCCAGCAGTGGGGGGGGTTCAGAGACCCAGTACTTC
abundance: -; d_gene: TRBD1; v_gene: TRBV3-1; j_gene: TRBJ1-6; CDR3aa: CASSQGDDRAYNSPLHF; CDR3nt: TGTGCCAGCAGCCAAGGGGACGACAGGGCCTATAATTCACCCCTCCACTTT
abundance: -; d_gene: -; v_gene: TRBV29-1; j_gene: TRBJ1-1; CDR3aa: CSGTRDMNTEAFF; CDR3nt: TGCAGCGGCACCAGGGACATGAACACTGAAGCTTTCTTT
abundance: -; d_gene: -; v_gene: TRBV5-6; j_gene: TRBJ2-7; CDR3aa: CASSFLDRTYEQYF; CDR3nt: TGTGCCAGCAGCTTCCTGGACAGAACCTACGAGCAGTACTTC
abundance: -; d_gene: TRBD1; v_gene: TRBV4-1; j_gene: TRBJ2-7; CDR3aa: CASSQDQRTGWMEQYF; CDR3nt: TGCGCCAGCAGCCAAGATCAGAGGACAGGGTGGATGGAGCAGTACTTC
abundance: once; d_gene: -; v_gene: TRBV4-1; j_gene: TRBJ1-1; CDR3aa: CASSQKREPVNTEAFF; CDR3nt: TGCGCCAGCAGCCAGAAACGGGAGCCAGTCAACACTGAAGCTTTCTTT
abundance: -; d_gene: -; v_gene: TRBV7-2; j_gene: TRBJ2-5; CDR3aa: CASSASAGTETQYF; CDR3nt: TGTGCCAGCAGCGCCTCCGCGGGGACTGAGACCCAGTACTTC
abundance: -; d_gene: TRBD1; v_gene: TRBV29-1; j_gene: TRBJ2-3; CDR3aa: CSGLTGADTQYF; CDR3nt: TGCAGCGGCCTGACAGGGGCAGATACGCAGTATTTT
abundance: -; d_gene: -; v_gene: TRBV20-1; j_gene: TRBJ2-1; CDR3aa: CSARSGGGRNEQFF; CDR3nt: TGCAGTGCTAGGTCCGGGGGAGGTCGGAATGAGCAGTTCTTC
abundance: -; d_gene: -; v_gene: TRBV20-1; j_gene: TRBJ2-1; CDR3aa: CSARQQGSYNEQFF; CDR3nt: TGCAGTGCTAGGCAGCAGGGCTCCTACAATGAGCAGTTCTTC
abundance: -; d_gene: -; v_gene: TRBV19; j_gene: TRBJ1-1; CDR3aa: CASRRRGNTEAFF; CDR3nt: TGTGCCAGTAGGAGGAGGGGAAACACTGAAGCTTTCTTT
abundance: -; d_gene: -; v_gene: TRBV6-1; j_gene: TRBJ2-5; CDR3aa: CASRTHQQGGEETQYF; CDR3nt: TGTGCCAGCAGGACCCACCAACAGGGAGGCGAAGAGACCCAGTACTTC
abundance: -; d_gene: -; v_gene: TRBV7-9; j_gene: TRBJ2-4; CDR3aa: CASSLAAGTVAKNIQYF; CDR3nt: TGTGCCAGCAGCTTAGCAGCCGGGACTGTAGCCAAAAACATTCAGTACTTC
abundance: -; d_gene: -; v_gene: TRBV7-2; j_gene: TRBJ2-3; CDR3aa: CASSLDGTQADTQYF; CDR3nt: TGTGCCAGCAGCTTAGACGGGACACAGGCAGATACGCAGTATTTT
abundance: -; d_gene: -; v_gene: TRBV30; j_gene: TRBJ1-1; CDR3aa: CAWSFSMNTEAFF; CDR3nt: TGTGCCTGGAGCTTTTCAATGAACACTGAAGCTTTCTTT
abundance: -; d_gene: TRBD2; v_gene: TRBV7-6; j_gene: TRBJ2-3; CDR3aa: CASSPTGGTSDTQYF; CDR3nt: TGTGCCAGCAGCCCGACGGGAGGGACGTCCGATACGCAGTATTTT
abundance: -; d_gene: -; v_gene: TRBV20-1; j_gene: TRBJ1-2; CDR3aa: CSAAGMGDYGYTF; CDR3nt: TGCAGCGCGGCTGGGATGGGGGACTATGGCTACACCTTC
abundance: -; d_gene: -; v_gene: TRBV12-3/TRBV12-4; j_gene: TRBJ1-5; CDR3aa: CASTQDTGDQPQHF; CDR3nt: TGTGCCAGCACCCAGGACACGGGTGATCAGCCCCAGCATTTT
abundance: -; d_gene: -; v_gene: TRBV20-1; j_gene: TRBJ2-2; CDR3aa: CSAGTGVGTGELFF; CDR3nt: TGCAGTGCCGGGACTGGGGTTGGGACCGGGGAGCTGTTTTTT
abundance: -; d_gene: -; v_gene: TRBV5-6; j_gene: TRBJ2-7; CDR3aa: CASNLGGSNTYEQYF; CDR3nt: TGTGCCAGCAACCTGGGGGGCAGCAACACCTACGAGCAGTACTTC
abundance: -; d_gene: -; v_gene: TRBV7-8; j_gene: TRBJ2-7; CDR3aa: CASSSGGEQYF; CDR3nt: TGTGCCAGCAGCTCCGGGGGCGAGCAGTACTTC
abundance: -; d_gene: -; v_gene: TRBV9; j_gene: TRBJ1-6; CDR3aa: CASSVNGKGSSPLHF; CDR3nt: TGTGCCAGCAGCGTGAACGGGAAGGGGAGTTCACCCCTCCACTTT
abundance: -; d_gene: TRBD1; v_gene: TRBV12-3/TRBV12-4; j_gene: TRBJ1-1; CDR3aa: CASSYPGGGNTEAFF; CDR3nt: TGTGCCAGCAGTTACCCAGGGGGTGGGAACACTGAAGCTTTCTTT
abundance: -; d_gene: -; v_gene: TRBV3-1; j_gene: TRBJ1-2; CDR3aa: CASSQKNYGYTF; CDR3nt: TGTGCCAGCAGCCAAAAGAACTATGGCTACACCTTC